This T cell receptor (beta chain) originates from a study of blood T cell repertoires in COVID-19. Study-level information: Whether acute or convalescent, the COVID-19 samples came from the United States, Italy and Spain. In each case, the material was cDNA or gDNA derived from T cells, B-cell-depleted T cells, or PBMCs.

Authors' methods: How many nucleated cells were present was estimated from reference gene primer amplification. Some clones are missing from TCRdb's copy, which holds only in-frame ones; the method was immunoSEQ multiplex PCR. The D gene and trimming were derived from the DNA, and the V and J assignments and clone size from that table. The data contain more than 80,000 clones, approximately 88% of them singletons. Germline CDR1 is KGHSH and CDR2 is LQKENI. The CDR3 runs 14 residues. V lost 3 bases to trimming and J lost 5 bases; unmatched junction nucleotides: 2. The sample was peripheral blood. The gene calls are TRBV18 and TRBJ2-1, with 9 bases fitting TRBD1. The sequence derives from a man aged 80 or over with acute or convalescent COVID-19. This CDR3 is CASSPRTGDNEQFF. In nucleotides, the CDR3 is TGTGCCAGCTCACCTAGGACAGGGGACAATGAGCAGTTCTTC.